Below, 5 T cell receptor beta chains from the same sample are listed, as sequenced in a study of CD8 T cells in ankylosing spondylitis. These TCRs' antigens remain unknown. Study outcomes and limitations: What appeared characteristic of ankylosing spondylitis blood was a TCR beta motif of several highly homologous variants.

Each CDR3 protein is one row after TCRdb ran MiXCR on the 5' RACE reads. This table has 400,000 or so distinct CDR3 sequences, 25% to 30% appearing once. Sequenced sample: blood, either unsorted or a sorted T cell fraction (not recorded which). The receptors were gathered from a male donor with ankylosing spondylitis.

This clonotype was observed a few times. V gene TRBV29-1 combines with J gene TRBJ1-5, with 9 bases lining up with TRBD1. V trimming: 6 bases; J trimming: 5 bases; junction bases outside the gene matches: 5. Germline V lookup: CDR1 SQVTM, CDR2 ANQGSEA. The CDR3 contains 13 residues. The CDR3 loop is CSVRTGVHQPQHF. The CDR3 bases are TGCAGCGTCAGGACAGGGGTTCATCAGCCCCAGCATTTT.

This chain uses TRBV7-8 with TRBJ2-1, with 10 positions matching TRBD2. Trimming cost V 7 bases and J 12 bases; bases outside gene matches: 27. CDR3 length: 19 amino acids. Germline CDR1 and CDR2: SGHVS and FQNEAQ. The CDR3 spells CASTAYVLAGVQANLGQFF. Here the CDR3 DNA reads TGTGCCAGCACCGCTTACGTTCTAGCGGGAGTGCAGGCTAATCTTGGGCAGTTCTTC.

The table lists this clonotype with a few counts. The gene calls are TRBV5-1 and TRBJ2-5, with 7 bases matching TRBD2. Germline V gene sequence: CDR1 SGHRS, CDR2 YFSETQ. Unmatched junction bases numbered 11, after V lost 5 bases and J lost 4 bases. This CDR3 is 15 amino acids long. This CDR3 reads CASRPPSAGVETQYF. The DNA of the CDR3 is TGCGCCAGCAGACCCCCTTCCGCGGGAGTAGAGACCCAGTACTTC.

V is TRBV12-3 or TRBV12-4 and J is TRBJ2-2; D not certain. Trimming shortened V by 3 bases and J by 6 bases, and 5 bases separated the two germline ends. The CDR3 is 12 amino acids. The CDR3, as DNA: TGTGCCAGCAGTTTTTTTCCCGGGGAGCTGTTTTTT. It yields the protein CASSFFPGELFF.

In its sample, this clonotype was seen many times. CDR3 protein: CASSFGIEQFF. DNA for the CDR3: TGCGCCAGCAGCTTTGGGATTGAGCAGTTCTTC. This chain uses TRBV5-1 with TRBJ2-1, with D unresolved. The CDR3 has 11 residues. Per the germline V gene, CDR1 is SGHRS and CDR2 is YFSETQ. V lost 2 bases to trimming and J lost 9 bases, with 6 bases between them.